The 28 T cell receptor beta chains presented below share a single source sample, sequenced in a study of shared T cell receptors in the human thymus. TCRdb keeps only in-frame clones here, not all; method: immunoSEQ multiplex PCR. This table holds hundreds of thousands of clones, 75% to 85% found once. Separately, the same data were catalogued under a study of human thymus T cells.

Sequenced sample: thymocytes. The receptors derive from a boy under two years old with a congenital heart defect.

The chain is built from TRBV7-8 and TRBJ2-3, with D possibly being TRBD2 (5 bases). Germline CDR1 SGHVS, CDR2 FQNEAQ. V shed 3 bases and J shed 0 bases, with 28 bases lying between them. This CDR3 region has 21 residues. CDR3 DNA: TGTGCCAGCAGCTTGTCACATGCCTCAACGAGGAGGTGGGCTAGCACAGATACGCAGTATTTT. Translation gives CASSLSHASTRRWASTDTQYF.

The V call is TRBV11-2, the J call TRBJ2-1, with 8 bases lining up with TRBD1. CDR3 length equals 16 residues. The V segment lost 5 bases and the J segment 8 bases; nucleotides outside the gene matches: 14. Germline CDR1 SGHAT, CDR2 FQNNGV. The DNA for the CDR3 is TGTGCCAGCAGCACCCGGGACAGGCGCGGCGAGGATGAGCAGTTCTTC. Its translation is CASSTRDRRGEDEQFF. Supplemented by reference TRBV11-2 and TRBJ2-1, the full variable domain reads EAGVAQSPRYKIIEKRQSVAFWCNPISGHATLYWYQQILGQGPKLLIQFQNNGVVDDSQLPKDRFSAERLKGVDSTLKIQPAKLEDSAVYLCASSTRDRRGEDEQFFGPGTRLTVL.

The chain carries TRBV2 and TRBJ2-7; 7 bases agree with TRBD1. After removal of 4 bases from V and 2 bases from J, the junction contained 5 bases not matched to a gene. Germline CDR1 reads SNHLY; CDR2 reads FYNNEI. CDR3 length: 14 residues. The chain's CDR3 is CASSAPGQTYEQYF. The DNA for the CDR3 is TGTGCCAGCAGTGCACCGGGACAGACCTACGAGCAGTACTTC. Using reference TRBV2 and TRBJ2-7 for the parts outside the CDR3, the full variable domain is EPEVTQTPSHQVTQMGQEVILRCVPISNHLYFYWYRQILGQKVEFLVSFYNNEISEKSEIFDDQFSVERPDGSNFTLKIRSTKLEDSAMYFCASSAPGQTYEQYFGPGTRLTVT.

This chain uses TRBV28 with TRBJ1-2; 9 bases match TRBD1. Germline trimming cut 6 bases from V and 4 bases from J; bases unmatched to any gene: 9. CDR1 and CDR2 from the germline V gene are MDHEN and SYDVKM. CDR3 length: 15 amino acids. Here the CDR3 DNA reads TGTGCCAGCAGCCCTAGACAGGGGGGTTTCTATGGCTACACCTTC. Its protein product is CASSPRQGGFYGYTF.

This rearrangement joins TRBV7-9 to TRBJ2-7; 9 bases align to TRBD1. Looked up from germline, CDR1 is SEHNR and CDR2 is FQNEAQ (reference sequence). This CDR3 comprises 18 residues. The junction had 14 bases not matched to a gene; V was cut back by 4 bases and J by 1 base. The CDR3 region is CASSSGGTGRWESYEQYF. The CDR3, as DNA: TGTGCCAGCAGCTCCGGCGGGACAGGGAGGTGGGAATCCTACGAGCAGTACTTC.

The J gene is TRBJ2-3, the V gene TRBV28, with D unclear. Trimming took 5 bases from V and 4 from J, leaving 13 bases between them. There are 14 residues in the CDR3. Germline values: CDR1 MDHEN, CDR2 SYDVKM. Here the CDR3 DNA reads TGTGCCAGCAGTCCGCGAACTAACGCAGATACGCAGTATTTT. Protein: CASSPRTNADTQYF.

DNA of the CDR3: TGTGCCAGCAGCCCGGGGACTGGCAACACCGGGGAGCTGTTTTTT. Amino acids: CASSPGTGNTGELFF. The rearrangement links TRBV4-2 to TRBJ2-2, with D maybe TRBD2 (6 bases). This CDR3 comprises 15 residues. The germline V gene has CDR1 LGHNA and CDR2 YNFKEQ. Trimming removed 4 bases from V and 2 bases from J, with 11 bases in between.

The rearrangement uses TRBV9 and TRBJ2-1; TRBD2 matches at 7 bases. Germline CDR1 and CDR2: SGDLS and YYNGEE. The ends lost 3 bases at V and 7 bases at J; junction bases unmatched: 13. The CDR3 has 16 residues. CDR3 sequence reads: CASSDVKREGWNEQFF. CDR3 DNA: TGTGCCAGCAGCGACGTGAAGCGGGAAGGGTGGAATGAGCAGTTCTTC.

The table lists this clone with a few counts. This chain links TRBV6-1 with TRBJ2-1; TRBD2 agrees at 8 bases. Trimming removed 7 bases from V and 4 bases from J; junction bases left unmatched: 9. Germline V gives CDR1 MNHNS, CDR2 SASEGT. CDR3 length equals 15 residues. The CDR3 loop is CASIGKRELYNEQFF. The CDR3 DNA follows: TGTGCCAGCATCGGGAAGCGGGAGTTGTACAATGAGCAGTTCTTC.

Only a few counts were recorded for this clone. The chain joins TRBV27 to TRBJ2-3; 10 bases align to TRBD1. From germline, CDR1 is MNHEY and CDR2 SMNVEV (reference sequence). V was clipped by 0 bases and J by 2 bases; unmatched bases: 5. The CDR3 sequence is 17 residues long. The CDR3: CASSLSWGQGNTDTQYF. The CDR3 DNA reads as TGTGCCAGCAGTTTATCGTGGGGACAGGGGAACACAGATACGCAGTATTTT.

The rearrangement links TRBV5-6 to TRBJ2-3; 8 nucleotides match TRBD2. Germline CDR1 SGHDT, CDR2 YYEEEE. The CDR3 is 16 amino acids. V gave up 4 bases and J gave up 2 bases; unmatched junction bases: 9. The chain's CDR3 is CASSLGVAGTTDTQYF. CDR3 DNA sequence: TGTGCCAGCAGCCTTGGTGTAGCGGGAACCACAGATACGCAGTATTTT.

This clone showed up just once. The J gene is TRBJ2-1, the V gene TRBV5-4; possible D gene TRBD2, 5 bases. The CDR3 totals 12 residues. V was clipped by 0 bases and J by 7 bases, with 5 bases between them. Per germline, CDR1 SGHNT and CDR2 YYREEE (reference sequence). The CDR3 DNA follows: TGTGCCAGCAGCTTGGGGAGGAATGAGCAGTTCTTC. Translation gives CASSLGRNEQFF. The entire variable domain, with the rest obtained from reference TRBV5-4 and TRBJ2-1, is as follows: ETGVTQSPTHLIKTRGQQVTLRCSSQSGHNTVSWYQQALGQGPQFIFQYYREEENGRGNFPPRFSGLQFPNYSSELNVNALELDDSALYLCASSLGRNEQFFGPGTRLTVL.

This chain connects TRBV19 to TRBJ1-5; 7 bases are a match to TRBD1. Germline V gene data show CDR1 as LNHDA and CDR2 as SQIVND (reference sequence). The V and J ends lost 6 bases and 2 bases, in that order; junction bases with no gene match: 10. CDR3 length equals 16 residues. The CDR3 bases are TGTGCCAGTAGGACAGGGCGGGAAGAGGGCAATCAGCCCCAGCATTTT. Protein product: CASRTGREEGNQPQHF.

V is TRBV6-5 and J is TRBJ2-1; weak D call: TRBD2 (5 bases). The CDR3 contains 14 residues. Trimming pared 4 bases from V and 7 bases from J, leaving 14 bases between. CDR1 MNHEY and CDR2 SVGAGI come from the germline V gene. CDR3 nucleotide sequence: TGTGCCAGCAGTTTCACGGCTACGGGGAATGAGCAGTTCTTC. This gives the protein CASSFTATGNEQFF.

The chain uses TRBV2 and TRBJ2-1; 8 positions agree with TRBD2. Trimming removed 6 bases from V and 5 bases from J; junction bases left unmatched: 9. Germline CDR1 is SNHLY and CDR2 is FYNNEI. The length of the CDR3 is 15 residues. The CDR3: CASSGGGTRDNEQFF. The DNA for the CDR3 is TGTGCCAGCAGCGGAGGCGGGACTAGAGACAATGAGCAGTTCTTC.

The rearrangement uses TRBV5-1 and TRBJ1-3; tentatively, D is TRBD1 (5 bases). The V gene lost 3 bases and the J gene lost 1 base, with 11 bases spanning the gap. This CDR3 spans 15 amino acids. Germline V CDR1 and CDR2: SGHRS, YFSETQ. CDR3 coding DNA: TGCGCCAGCAGCTCGGACATAAAGTCTGGAAACACCATATATTTT. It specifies CASSSDIKSGNTIYF.

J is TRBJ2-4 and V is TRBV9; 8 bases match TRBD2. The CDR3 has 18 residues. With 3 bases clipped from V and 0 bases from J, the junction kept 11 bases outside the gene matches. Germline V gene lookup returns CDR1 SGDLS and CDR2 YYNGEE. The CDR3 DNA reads TGTGCCAGCAGCGGCAGCGGACTAGCAAGCCTAGCCAAAAACATTCAGTACTTC. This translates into CASSGSGLASLAKNIQYF.

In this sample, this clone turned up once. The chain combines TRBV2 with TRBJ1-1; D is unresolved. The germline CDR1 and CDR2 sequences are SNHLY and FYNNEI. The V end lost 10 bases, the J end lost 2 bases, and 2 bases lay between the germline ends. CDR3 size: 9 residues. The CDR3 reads CATNTEAFF. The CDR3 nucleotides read TGTGCCACAAACACTGAAGCTTTCTTT.

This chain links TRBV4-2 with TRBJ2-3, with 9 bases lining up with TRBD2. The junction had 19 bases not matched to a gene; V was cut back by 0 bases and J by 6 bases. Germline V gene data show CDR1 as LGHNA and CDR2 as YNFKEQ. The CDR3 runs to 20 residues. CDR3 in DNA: TGTGCCAGCAGCCAAGAAGGACTAGCGACGCGGCGGTTGAACGGTGATACGCAGTATTTT. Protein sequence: CASSQEGLATRRLNGDTQYF.

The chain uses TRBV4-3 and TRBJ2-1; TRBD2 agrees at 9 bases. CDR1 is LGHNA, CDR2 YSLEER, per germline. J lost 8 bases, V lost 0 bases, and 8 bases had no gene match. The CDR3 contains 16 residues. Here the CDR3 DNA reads TGCGCCAGCAGCCAAGATCGGCAGCGGGAGGCGCATGAGCAGTTCTTC. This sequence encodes CASSQDRQREAHEQFF.

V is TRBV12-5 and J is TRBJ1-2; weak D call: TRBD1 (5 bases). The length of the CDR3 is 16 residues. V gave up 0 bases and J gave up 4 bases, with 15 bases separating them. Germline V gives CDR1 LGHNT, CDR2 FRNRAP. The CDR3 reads CASGLVRGGKGYGYTF. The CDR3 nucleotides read TGTGCTAGTGGTTTGGTACGGGGCGGGAAAGGCTATGGCTACACCTTC.

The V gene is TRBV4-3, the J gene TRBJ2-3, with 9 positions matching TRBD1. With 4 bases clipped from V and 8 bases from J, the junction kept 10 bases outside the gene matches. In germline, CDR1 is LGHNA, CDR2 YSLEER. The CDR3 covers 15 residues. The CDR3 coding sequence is TGCGCCAGCAGCCGCGACAGGGGGGGCGCAGGTACGCAGTATTTT. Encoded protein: CASSRDRGGAGTQYF.

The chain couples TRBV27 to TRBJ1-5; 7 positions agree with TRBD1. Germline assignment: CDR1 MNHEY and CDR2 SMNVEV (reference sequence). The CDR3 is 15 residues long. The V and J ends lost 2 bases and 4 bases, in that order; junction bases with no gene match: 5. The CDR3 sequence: CASSLVRGVNQPQHF. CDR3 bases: TGTGCCAGCAGTTTAGTCAGGGGGGTTAATCAGCCCCAGCATTTT.

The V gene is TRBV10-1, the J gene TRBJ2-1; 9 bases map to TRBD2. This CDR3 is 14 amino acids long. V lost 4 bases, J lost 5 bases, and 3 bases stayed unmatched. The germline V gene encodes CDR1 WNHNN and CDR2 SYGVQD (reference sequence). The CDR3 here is CASSGWTSDNEQFF. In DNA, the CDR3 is TGCGCCAGCAGTGGATGGACTAGCGACAATGAGCAGTTCTTC.

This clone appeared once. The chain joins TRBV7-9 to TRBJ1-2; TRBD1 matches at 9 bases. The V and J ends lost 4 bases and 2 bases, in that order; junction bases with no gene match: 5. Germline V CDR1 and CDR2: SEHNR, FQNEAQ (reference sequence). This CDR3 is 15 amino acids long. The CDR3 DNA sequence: TGTGCCAGCAGCTCAGGGACAGGGCTGAACTATGGCTACACCTTC. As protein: CASSSGTGLNYGYTF.

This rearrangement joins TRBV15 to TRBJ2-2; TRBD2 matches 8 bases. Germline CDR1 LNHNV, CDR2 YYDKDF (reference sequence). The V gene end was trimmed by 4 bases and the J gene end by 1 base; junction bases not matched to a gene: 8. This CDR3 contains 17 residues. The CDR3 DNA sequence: TGTGCCACCAGCACCTGCCGGGGGGGCCAGAACACCGGGGAGCTGTTTTTT. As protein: CATSTCRGGQNTGELFF. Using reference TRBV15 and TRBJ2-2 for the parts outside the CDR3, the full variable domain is DAMVIQNPRYQVTQFGKPVTLSCSQTLNHNVMYWYQQKSSQAPKLLFHYYDKDFNNEADTPDNFQSRRPNTSFCFLDIRSPGLGDTAMYLCATSTCRGGQNTGELFFGEGSRLTVL.

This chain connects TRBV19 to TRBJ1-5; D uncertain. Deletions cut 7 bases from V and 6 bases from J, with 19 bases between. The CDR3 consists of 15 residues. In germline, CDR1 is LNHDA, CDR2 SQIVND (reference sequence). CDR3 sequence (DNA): TGTGCCAGTAACCCCGGGGTACGGAGCTCTCAGCCCCAGCATTTT. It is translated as CASNPGVRSSQPQHF.

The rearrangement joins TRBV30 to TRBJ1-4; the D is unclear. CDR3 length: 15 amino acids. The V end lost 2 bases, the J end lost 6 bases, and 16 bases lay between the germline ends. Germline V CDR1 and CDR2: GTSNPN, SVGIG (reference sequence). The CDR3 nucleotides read TGTGCCTGGAGTAGTAACAGTGCGGGTCATGAAAAACTGTTTTTT. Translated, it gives CAWSSNSAGHEKLFF.